This T cell receptor (beta chain) was sequenced during a study of T cells in Graves' hyperthyroidism and ophthalmopathy (dated by TCRdb to the late 2010s). Background on the whole study: Peripheral blood samples were taken at initial diagnosis, before any treatment was given. To identify TCR V-J signatures that set the groups apart, the researchers used a discovery cohort of about a hundred patients, made up of 40 to 45 with Graves' ophthalmopathy and approximately 57 with stable Graves' hyperthyroidism. An independent validation cohort of some 18 hyperthyroidism patients and 17 patients who later progressed to ophthalmopathy tested prospective prediction of ophthalmopathy. The 80 to 100 discovery patients were randomly divided into training and test sets at a 7:3 ratio. In more than 5 Graves' hyperthyroidism patients, the study also compared T-cell repertoires from thyroid tissue with T-cell repertoires from blood. Once sampling was done, hyperthyroidism patients were given methimazole at a starting dose of 30 mg daily, whereas ophthalmopathy patients were given high-dose intravenous methylprednisolone. TCR Vbeta CDR3 sequencing of 120 to 150 peripheral blood samples (over 40 ophthalmopathy, under 80 hyperthyroidism and around 17 progressor patients) is reported in the paper. Summary of the overall study and its limitations: Sample size was not statistically predetermined, and investigators were not blinded to group allocation. Most expanded thyroid clonotypes (frequency above 0.001) were also found in blood, which suggests that blood repertoires may mirror thyroid immune responses. A 13 V-J signature model separated ophthalmopathy from stable hyperthyroidism, with approximately 87% sensitivity and 81% to 82% specificity in cross-validation and 80%/75% in testing. In validation, the model predicted progression to ophthalmopathy with just under 71% sensitivity and 72% to 85% specificity, a median of about 6.7 months before onset.

Ophthalmopathy patients had moderately to severely active disease, with a Clinical Activity Score of 3 or more, a NOSPECS grade of 4 or more, and a disease duration of less than 3 months. Any patient with an uncontrolled infection, another autoimmune disease, pregnancy or lactation was excluded. Diagnoses were established on the basis of clinical symptoms, serum thyroxine and TRAb, thyroid ultrasound, and orbital computed tomography. Ficoll-Paque density gradient centrifugation was used to isolate PBMCs from 8 to 10 ml of fresh peripheral blood. Trizol reagent was used to extract total RNA, and RNA quality was then checked on an Agilent 2100 Bioanalyzer. The TCR beta CDR3 regions were amplified from RNA transcripts. A first-round RT-PCR of the TCR CDR3 used the HTBI primer set with the Qiagen OneStep RT-PCR kit. A second multiplex PCR round built the libraries, followed by size selection and purification. Sequencing of the libraries was done on an Illumina HiSeq2000 using paired-end 100 bp reads. The paper's processing steps were these. SOAPnuke was used to process the raw data, throwing out any read that contained adapters or uncalled bases, had a mean Phred below 15, or lacked an exact constant-primer or identifier match. COPE v1.2.5 was used to merge the high-quality paired reads, and each unique nucleotide sequence was defined as a clonotype. MiTCR v1.1 was used to align clonotypes to the IMGT TRBV, TRBD and TRBJ reference segments. Analysis was restricted to V-J combinations with a frequency above 0.0001, which covered approximately 99% of repertoires. A TCS score was defined as the ratio between F50 (clonal expansion) and ExV (chaos), using BLOSUM62-based TCRdist between CDR3 peptides within each V-J. Welch's t-statistics and random forest reduced some 510 V-J features to 13, which were used in a naive Bayes classifier (R e1071). TCRdb ran its own pipeline on the public reads, namely fastp trimming at Q25 and MiXCR clone calling, and kept in-frame beta chains. One record per CDR3 amino acid sequence lists the most common genes and DNA. TCRdb's processing, not the authors' own work, is the source of the V and J calls. Within this sample are 500,000 or so distinct CDR3 sequences, with about 16% of them counted one time only. In total, the top ten clones hold over 25% of the sample.

This clonotype was recorded at least ten times. Which antigen it targets is not known. Qualities for individual bases were not recorded, and no much larger clone is one base off. The CDR3 starts with the cysteine, ends with the phenylalanine, and has 14 residues. Left in the record is the CDR3 DNA by itself, 42 bases read in frame from the first base. CDR1 and CDR2, per the germline V gene (reference sequence), are DFQATT and SNEGSKA. The V and J ends are trimmed by 5 bases and 0 bases, leaving 12 bases between them. The chain couples TRBV20-1 to TRBJ2-3, and the D gene may be TRBD2, 6 bases matching. The specimen was blood. This clonotype originated in a woman younger than 45 with Graves' ophthalmopathy. The encoded CDR3 is CSAAGPESTDTQYF. The DNA sequence follows: TGCAGTGCTGCGGGGCCAGAGAGCACAGATACGCAGTATTTT.